The 22 T cell receptor beta chains presented below share a single source sample, sequenced in a study of cytomegalovirus exposure and HLA in healthy donors. This PCR relied on a set of 60 Vbeta primers and 13 Jbeta primers. The protocol was immunoSEQ multiplex PCR, while the TCRdb copy is restricted to in-frame clones and leaves out a portion. The data hold tens of thousands of clones, with more than 70% observed a single time. Material: PBMCs. These receptor sequences come from a male donor in good health and CMV-seropositive.

The chain joins TRBV28 to TRBJ1-2, with TRBD1 identical over 7 bases. From germline, CDR1 is MDHEN and CDR2 SYDVKM. The length of the CDR3 is 15 residues. Trimming cost V 4 bases and J 2 bases; bases outside gene matches: 7. CDR3 in DNA: TGTGCCAGCAGTTACACAGGGGCCGCGAACTATGGCTACACCTTC. It encodes CASSYTGAANYGYTF.

This clone was seen just once. The chain uses TRBV7-2 and TRBJ2-7; no definite D call. Germline V gives CDR1 SGHTA, CDR2 FQGNSA. The V end lost 3 bases, the J end lost 4 bases, and 10 bases lay between the germline ends. The CDR3 is made up of 13 amino acids. CDR3 loop: CASSLTQQYEQYF. CDR3 coding DNA: TGTGCCAGCAGCTTGACGCAACAGTACGAGCAGTACTTC.

V and J are TRBV27 and TRBJ2-7, with D perhaps matching TRBD2 (5 bases). Trimming cost V 7 bases and J 6 bases, with 10 bases left between them. The germline V gene has CDR1 MNHEY and CDR2 SMNVEV (reference sequence). The CDR3 has 11 residues. The CDR3 nucleotides are TGTGCCAGCACCCGAGAGGGCGAGCAGTACTTC. It specifies CASTREGEQYF.

The chain couples TRBV14 to TRBJ1-1, with D perhaps TRBD1 (6 bases). The germline V gene encodes CDR1 SGHDN and CDR2 FVKESK. CDR3 length equals 14 residues. Trimming stripped 4 bases from V and 2 bases from J, with 11 bases between. In DNA, the CDR3 is TGTGCCAGCAGCCGCCTAGGGGGAAACACTGAAGCTTTCTTT. It is translated as CASSRLGGNTEAFF.

The chain employs TRBV5-1 and TRBJ2-5; 13 bases map to TRBD2. The length of the CDR3 is 16 residues. Germline lookup yields CDR1 SGHRS and CDR2 YFSETQ. Trimming took 4 bases from V and 4 from J; bases not matched to a gene: 7. The CDR3: CASSAGTSGKLETQYF. The CDR3, as DNA: TGCGCCAGCAGCGCGGGGACTAGCGGGAAATTAGAGACCCAGTACTTC.

The V call is TRBV10-1, the J call TRBJ2-6; a weak D match, TRBD1 (5 bases). The CDR3 sequence is 16 residues long. The germline V and J ends were trimmed by 0 bases and 4 bases, with 10 bases remaining between them. In germline, CDR1 is WNHNN, CDR2 SYGVQD (reference sequence). The CDR3 reads CASSESKGLGANVLTF. CDR3 in DNA: TGCGCCAGCAGTGAGTCGAAGGGGCTCGGGGCCAACGTCCTGACTTTC.

The V and J genes are TRBV15 and TRBJ2-3, with TRBD1 matching 7 bases. The V gene end was trimmed by 1 base and the J gene end by 0 bases; junction bases not matched to a gene: 7. From germline, CDR1 is LNHNV and CDR2 YYDKDF (reference sequence). The CDR3 runs 17 residues. The CDR3 region is CATSRGTRGRSTDTQYF. Here the CDR3 DNA reads TGTGCCACCAGCAGAGGAACGAGGGGGCGAAGCACAGATACGCAGTATTTT.

The V gene is TRBV2, the J gene TRBJ2-1, with 11 bases lining up with TRBD2. The CDR3 covers 18 residues. Germline CDR1 and CDR2: SNHLY and FYNNEI. V lost 5 bases to trimming and J lost 7 bases; unmatched junction nucleotides: 16. CDR3 nucleotides: TGTGCCAGCAGTCGGACAGGGTGGGGTAGCGGGAGGGGGAATGAGCAGTTCTTC. It codes for CASSRTGWGSGRGNEQFF.

The chain couples TRBV15 to TRBJ1-4, with 10 bases identical to TRBD1. Germline V lookup: CDR1 LNHNV, CDR2 YYDKDF (reference sequence). The CDR3 loop spans 16 amino acids. After removal of 1 base from V and 6 bases from J, the junction contained 5 bases not matched to a gene. CDR3 sequence: CATSRGSGTGDEKLFF. The CDR3 DNA is TGTGCCACCAGCAGAGGTTCCGGGACAGGGGATGAAAAACTGTTTTTT.

This chain uses TRBV5-1 with TRBJ2-7; D unresolved. The length of the CDR3 is 11 residues. Deletions cut 4 bases from V and 4 bases from J, with 6 bases between. The germline CDR1 and CDR2 sequences are SGHRS and YFSETQ. The CDR3 sequence: CASSQNYEQYF. The CDR3 DNA reads TGCGCCAGCAGCCAAAATTACGAGCAGTACTTC.

CDR3 bases: TGTGCCAGCAGTGAGGTCCTAGCGGGAGGGTCCTACAATGAGCAGTTCTTC. Translation: CASSEVLAGGSYNEQFF. The chain is built from TRBV2 and TRBJ2-1, with 12 bases matching TRBD2. The germline gives CDR1 SNHLY, CDR2 FYNNEI. The CDR3 runs to 17 residues. The junction had 4 bases not matched to a gene; V was cut back by 3 bases and J by 1 base.

The rearrangement uses TRBV7-2 and TRBJ1-5, with 7 bases matching TRBD1. The CDR3 is made up of 15 amino acids. CDR1 is SGHTA and CDR2 is FQGNSA in the germline V gene. J was trimmed by 5 bases and V by 1 base; bases with no gene match: 5. The CDR3 here is CASSLEGTGDQPQHF. CDR3 DNA: TGTGCCAGCAGCTTAGAGGGTACAGGGGATCAGCCCCAGCATTTT.

The J gene is TRBJ2-1, the V gene TRBV5-1, with unresolved D. The CDR3 extends over 16 amino acids. Germline V gives CDR1 SGHRS, CDR2 YFSETQ. V gave up 5 bases and J gave up 0 bases, with 15 bases separating them. For the CDR3, the DNA is TGCGCCAGCAGGCCTAGAAGTGGCCGCTCCTACAATGAGCAGTTCTTC. This codes for CASRPRSGRSYNEQFF.

The V and J genes are TRBV19 and TRBJ2-1; 10 bases match TRBD2. The J segment lost 7 bases and the V segment lost 8 bases, leaving 17 bases of the junction unmatched. Germline CDR1 and CDR2: LNHDA and SQIVND (reference sequence). The CDR3 runs 17 residues. Written as DNA, the CDR3 is TGTGCCAGTGGTCCGGAAATCCTAGCGGGAGTAACGAATGAGCAGTTCTTC. The encoded protein is CASGPEILAGVTNEQFF.

The chain's CDR3 is CASSHANFLAGLGNEQFF. The DNA of the CDR3 is TGCGCCAGCAGCCACGCGAACTTCTTAGCGGGATTGGGAAATGAGCAGTTCTTC. The rearrangement joins TRBV5-1 to TRBJ2-1; the match to TRBD2 covers 8 bases. Germline values: CDR1 SGHRS, CDR2 YFSETQ. J was trimmed by 7 bases and V by 4 bases; bases with no gene match: 19. This CDR3 region has 18 residues.

V gene TRBV19 combines with J gene TRBJ1-1; D is unclear. This CDR3 region has 13 residues. The germline V gene has CDR1 LNHDA and CDR2 SQIVND (reference sequence). V was cut by 3 bases and J by 4 bases, with 9 bases left in between. The CDR3 DNA sequence: TGTGCCAGTAGTATCTCGAGGGTCACTGAAGCTTTCTTT. Its protein product is CASSISRVTEAFF.

Comment on this clone: Mismatch with germline at one junction end may stem from a read error. V usage is TRBV30 and J usage is TRBJ2-7; 7 positions agree with TRBD1. CDR1 is GTSNPN, CDR2 SVGIG, per germline (reference sequence). This CDR3 is built from 12 residues. The CDR3 DNA follows: TGTGCCTGGAGTCCCCCTAAGGGGACAGAACTCTTC. Its translation: CAWSPPKGTELF.

This chain links TRBV29-1 with TRBJ2-7; a weak D match, TRBD1 (6 bases). Germline CDR1 reads SQVTM; CDR2 reads ANQGSEA. The V end was cut by 6 bases, the J end by 5 bases, with 8 bases between. The CDR3 covers 10 residues. The CDR3 bases are TGCAGCGTCAGGGGCGACGAGCAGTACTTC. Its translation: CSVRGDEQYF.

The chain carries TRBV5-3 and TRBJ2-2; D may be TRBD2 (5 bases). TRBV5-3 is placed among ORFs of uncertain function. Between the trimmed V and J ends, which lost 2 bases and 6 bases, there was a span of 17 bases. The CDR3 contains 16 residues. The DNA of the CDR3 is TGTGCCAGAAGCTTCAGTGGGAGTACCCCCCCCGGGGAGCTGTTTTTT. Protein product: CARSFSGSTPPGELFF.

V usage is TRBV2 and J usage is TRBJ2-7; D perhaps matches TRBD1 (5 bases). Trimming shortened V by 8 bases and J by 3 bases, and 11 bases separated the two germline ends. The length of the CDR3 is 12 residues. Per the germline V gene, CDR1 is SNHLY and CDR2 is FYNNEI. The CDR3 DNA sequence: TGTGCCAGCCTAGACAGTATCTACGAGCAGTACTTC. Residues: CASLDSIYEQYF.

The genes are TRBV18 and TRBJ2-3; tentative D call: TRBD1 (5 bases). Germline V gene sequence: CDR1 KGHSH, CDR2 LQKENI. Trimming took off 1 base at V and 1 base at J, with 9 bases between the two ends. The CDR3 is made up of 15 amino acids. CDR3 sequence (DNA): TGTGCCAGCTCACCACTAGGGGCCGGCACAGATACGCAGTATTTT. This translates into CASSPLGAGTDTQYF.

The chain carries TRBV6-1 and TRBJ2-7; D remains unclear. The germline V gene has CDR1 MNHNS and CDR2 SASEGT. The CDR3 consists of 13 residues. V lost 4 bases, J lost 4 bases, and 11 bases lay in between. CDR3 DNA sequence: TGTGCCAGCAGTGTTGCTAAATCGTACGAGCAGTACTTC. Amino acids: CASSVAKSYEQYF.